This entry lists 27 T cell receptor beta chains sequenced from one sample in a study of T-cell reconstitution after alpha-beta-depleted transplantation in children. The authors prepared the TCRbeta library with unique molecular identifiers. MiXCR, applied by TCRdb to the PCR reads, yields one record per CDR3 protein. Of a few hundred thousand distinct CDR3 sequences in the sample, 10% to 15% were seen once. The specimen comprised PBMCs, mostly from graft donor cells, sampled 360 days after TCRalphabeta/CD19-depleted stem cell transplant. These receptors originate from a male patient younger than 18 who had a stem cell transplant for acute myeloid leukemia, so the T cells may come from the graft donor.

This CDR3 is CATSLDRTPGNTIYF. CDR3 in DNA: TGTGCCACCAGCCTGGACAGGACCCCTGGAAACACCATATATTTT. This sequence joins TRBV15 and TRBJ1-3; 7 bases are a match to TRBD1. The CDR3 contains 15 residues. CDR1 and CDR2 (germline): LNHNV, YYDKDF (reference sequence). J lost 2 bases, V lost 5 bases, and 6 bases had no gene match.

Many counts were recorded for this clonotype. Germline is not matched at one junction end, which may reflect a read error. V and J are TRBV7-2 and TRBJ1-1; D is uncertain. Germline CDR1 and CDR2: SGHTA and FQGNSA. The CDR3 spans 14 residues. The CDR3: CASSLAGGNTEAFF. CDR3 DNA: TGTGCCAGCAGTTTAGCGGGAGGAAACACTGAAGCTTTCTTT.

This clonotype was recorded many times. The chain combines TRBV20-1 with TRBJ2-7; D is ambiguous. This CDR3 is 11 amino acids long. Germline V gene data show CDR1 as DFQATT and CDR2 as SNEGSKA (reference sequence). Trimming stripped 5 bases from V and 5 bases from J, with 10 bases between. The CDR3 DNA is TGCAGTGCTCCCAGACTCGACGAGCAGTACTTC. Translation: CSAPRLDEQYF.

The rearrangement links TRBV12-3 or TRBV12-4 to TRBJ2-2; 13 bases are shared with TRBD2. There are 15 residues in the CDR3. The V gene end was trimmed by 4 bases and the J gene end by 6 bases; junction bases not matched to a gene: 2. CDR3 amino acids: CASSSGLAGPGELFF. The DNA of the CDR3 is TGTGCCAGCAGTTCGGGACTAGCGGGGCCCGGGGAGCTGTTTTTT.

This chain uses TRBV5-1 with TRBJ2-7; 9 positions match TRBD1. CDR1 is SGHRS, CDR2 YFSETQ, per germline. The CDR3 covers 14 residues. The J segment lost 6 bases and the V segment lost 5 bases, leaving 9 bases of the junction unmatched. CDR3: CASSGTGIVGEQYF. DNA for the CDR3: TGCGCCAGCAGTGGGACAGGGATTGTGGGCGAGCAGTACTTC.

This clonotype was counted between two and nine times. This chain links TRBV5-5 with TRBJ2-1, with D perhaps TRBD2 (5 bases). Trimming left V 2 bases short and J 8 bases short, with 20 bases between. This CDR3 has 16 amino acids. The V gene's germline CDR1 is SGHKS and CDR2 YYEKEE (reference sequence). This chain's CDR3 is CASSFRSGSVFDEQFF. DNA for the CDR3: TGTGCCAGCAGCTTTAGATCGGGATCGGTATTCGATGAGCAGTTCTTC.

CDR3 sequence: CASSFPGLGRYEQYF. The CDR3 region has the DNA TGTGCCAGCAGCTTCCCTGGACTAGGTCGGTACGAGCAGTACTTC. V usage is TRBV7-9 and J usage is TRBJ2-7; the match to TRBD2 covers 7 bases. This CDR3 region has 15 residues. The junction had 9 bases not matched to a gene; V was cut back by 3 bases and J by 4 bases. Germline CDR1 is SEHNR and CDR2 is FQNEAQ (reference sequence).

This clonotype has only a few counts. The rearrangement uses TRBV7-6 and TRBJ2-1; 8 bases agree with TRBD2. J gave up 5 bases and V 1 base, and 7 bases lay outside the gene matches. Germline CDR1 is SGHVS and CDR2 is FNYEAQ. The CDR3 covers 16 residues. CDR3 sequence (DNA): TGTGCCAGCAGCTTAGTGGGGACTAGGGAAAACAATGAGCAGTTCTTC. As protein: CASSLVGTRENNEQFF.

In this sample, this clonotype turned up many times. CDR3 loop: CASTQGFYEQYF. The CDR3 DNA follows: TGTGCCAGCACACAGGGTTTCTACGAGCAGTACTTC. V usage is TRBV12-3 or TRBV12-4 and J usage is TRBJ2-7; TRBD1 is a possible D gene (6 bases). Trimming took 7 bases from V and 3 from J, leaving 10 bases between them. This CDR3 contains 12 residues.

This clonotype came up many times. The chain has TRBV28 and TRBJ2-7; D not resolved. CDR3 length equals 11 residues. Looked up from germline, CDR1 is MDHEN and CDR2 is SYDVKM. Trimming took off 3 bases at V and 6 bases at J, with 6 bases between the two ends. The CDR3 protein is CASSLESEQYF. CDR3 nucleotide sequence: TGTGCCAGCAGTTTGGAGAGCGAGCAGTACTTC.

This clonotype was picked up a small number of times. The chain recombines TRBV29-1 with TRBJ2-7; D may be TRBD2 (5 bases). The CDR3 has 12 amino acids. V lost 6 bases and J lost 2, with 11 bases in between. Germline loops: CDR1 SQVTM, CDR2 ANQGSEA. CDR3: CSVSSRAYEQYF. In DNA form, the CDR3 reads TGCAGCGTATCTAGCAGAGCCTACGAGCAGTACTTC.

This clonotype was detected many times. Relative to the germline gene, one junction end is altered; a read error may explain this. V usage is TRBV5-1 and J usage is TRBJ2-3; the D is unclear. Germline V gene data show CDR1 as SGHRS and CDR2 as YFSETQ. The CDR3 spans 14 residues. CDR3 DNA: TGTGCCAGCAGTTTAGTGGGTAGCACAGATACGCAGTATTTT. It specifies CASSLVGSTDTQYF.

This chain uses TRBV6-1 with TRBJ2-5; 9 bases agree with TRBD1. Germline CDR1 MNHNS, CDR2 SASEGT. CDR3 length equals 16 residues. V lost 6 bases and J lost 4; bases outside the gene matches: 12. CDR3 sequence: CASSNAGQGPGETQYF. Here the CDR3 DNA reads TGTGCCAGCAGCAACGCGGGACAGGGTCCAGGAGAGACCCAGTACTTC.

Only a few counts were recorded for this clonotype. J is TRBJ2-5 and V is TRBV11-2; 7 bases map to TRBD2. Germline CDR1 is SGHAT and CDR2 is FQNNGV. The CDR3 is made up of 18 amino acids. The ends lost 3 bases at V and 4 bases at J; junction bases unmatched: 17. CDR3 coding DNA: TGTGCCAGCAGCTTTGGGGATGGACTAGTAGTGGGTAGAGAGACCCAGTACTTC. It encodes CASSFGDGLVVGRETQYF.

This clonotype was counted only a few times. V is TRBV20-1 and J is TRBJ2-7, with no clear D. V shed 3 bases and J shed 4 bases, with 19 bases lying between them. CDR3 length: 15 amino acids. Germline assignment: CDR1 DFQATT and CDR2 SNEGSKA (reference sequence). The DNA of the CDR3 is TGCAGTGCTAGGACTCCGGACGCCGTTTGGTACGAGCAGTACTTC. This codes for CSARTPDAVWYEQYF.

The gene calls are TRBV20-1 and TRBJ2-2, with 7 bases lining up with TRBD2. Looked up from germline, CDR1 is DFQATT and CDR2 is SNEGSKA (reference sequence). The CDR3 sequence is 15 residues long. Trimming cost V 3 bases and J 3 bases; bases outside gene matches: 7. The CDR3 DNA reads TGCAGTGCTAGCTCAAGGCGGGAGTACACCGGGGAGCTGTTTTTT. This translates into CSASSRREYTGELFF.

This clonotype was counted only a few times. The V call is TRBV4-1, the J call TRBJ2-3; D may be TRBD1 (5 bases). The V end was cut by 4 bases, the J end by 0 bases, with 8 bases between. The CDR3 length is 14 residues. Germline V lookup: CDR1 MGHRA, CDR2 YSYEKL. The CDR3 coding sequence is TGCGCCAGCAGCCGGACACCAAGCACAGATACGCAGTATTTT. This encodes CASSRTPSTDTQYF.

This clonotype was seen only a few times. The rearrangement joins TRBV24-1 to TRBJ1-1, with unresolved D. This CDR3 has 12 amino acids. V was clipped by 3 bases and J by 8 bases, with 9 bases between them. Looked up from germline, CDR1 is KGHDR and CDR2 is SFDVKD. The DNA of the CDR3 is TGTGCCACCAGTGATGGACGGACGGAAGCTTTCTTT. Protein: CATSDGRTEAFF.

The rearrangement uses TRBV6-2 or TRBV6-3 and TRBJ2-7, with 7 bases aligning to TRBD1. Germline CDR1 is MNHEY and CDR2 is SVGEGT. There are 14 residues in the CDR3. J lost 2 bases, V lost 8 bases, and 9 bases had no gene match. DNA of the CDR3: TGTGCCAGCTCTGGAACCGGGACAGCCTACGAGCAGTACTTC. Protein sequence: CASSGTGTAYEQYF.

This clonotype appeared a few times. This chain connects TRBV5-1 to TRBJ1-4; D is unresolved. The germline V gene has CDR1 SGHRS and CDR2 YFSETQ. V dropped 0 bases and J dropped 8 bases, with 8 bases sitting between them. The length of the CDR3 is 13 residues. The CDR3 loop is CASSLAAAEKLFF. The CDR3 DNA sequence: TGCGCCAGCAGCTTGGCCGCGGCAGAAAAACTGTTTTTT.

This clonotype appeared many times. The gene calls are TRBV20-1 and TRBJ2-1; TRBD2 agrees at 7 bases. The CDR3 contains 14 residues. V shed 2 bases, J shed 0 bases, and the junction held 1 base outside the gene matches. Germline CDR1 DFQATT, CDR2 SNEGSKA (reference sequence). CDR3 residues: CSARSGVSYNEQFF. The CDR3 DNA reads TGCAGTGCTAGAAGCGGGGTCTCCTACAATGAGCAGTTCTTC.

CDR3 in amino acids: CSATYRTRGAETQYF. CDR3 coding DNA: TGCAGTGCTACTTATCGGACTAGGGGGGCAGAGACCCAGTACTTC. The chain has TRBV20-1 and TRBJ2-5; D is possibly TRBD2 (7 bases). The CDR3 has 15 residues. The V gene's germline CDR1 is DFQATT and CDR2 SNEGSKA (reference sequence). With 4 bases removed from V and 4 bases from J, the gap between germline ends came to 19 bases.

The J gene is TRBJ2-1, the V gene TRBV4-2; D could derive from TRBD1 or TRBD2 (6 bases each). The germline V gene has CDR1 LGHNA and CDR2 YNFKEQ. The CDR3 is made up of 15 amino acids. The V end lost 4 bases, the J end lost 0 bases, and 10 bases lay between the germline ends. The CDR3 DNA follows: TGTGCCAGCAGCCCGGCGGGACACTCCTACAATGAGCAGTTCTTC. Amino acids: CASSPAGHSYNEQFF.

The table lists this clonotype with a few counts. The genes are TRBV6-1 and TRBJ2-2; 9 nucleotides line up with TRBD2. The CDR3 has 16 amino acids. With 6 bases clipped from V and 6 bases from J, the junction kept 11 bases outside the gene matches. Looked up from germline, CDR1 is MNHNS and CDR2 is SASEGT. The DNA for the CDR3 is TGTGCCAGCAGCCATCGAAGCGGGAGGTCGGCCGGGGAGCTGTTTTTT. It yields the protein CASSHRSGRSAGELFF.

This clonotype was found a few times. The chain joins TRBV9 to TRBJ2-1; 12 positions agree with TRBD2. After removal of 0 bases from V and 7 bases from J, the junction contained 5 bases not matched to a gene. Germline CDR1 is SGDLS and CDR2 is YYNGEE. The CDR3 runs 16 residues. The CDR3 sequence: CASSVGLAGVENEQFF. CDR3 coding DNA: TGTGCCAGCAGCGTAGGACTAGCGGGAGTGGAAAATGAGCAGTTCTTC.

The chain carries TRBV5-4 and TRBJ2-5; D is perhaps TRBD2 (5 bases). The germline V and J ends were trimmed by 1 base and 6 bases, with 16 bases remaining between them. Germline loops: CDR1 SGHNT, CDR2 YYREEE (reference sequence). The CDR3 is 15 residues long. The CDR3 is CASSLPGNGEKTQYF. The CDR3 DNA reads TGTGCCAGCAGCTTGCCGGGAAACGGAGAGAAGACCCAGTACTTC.

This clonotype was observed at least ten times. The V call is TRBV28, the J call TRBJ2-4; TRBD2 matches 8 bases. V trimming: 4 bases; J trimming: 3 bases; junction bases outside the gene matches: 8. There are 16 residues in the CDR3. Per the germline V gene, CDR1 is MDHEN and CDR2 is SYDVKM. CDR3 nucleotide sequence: TGTGCCAGCAGTTGGCCCCCGGGAGGGGGCAAAAACATTCAGTACTTC. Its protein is CASSWPPGGGKNIQYF.